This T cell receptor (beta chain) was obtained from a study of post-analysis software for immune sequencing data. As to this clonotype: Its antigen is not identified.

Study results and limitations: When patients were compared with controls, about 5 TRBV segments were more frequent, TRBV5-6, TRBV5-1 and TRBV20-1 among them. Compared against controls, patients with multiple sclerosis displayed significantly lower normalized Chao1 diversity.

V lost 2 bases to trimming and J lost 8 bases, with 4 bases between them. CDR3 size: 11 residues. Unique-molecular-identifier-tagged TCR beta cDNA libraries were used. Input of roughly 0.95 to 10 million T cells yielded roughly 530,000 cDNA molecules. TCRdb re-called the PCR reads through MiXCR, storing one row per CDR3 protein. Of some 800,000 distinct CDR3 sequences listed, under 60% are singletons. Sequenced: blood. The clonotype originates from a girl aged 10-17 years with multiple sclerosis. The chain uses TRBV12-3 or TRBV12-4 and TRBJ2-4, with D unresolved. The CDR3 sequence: CASSLRHIQYF. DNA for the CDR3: TGTGCCAGCAGTTTACGACACATTCAGTACTTC.